Presented here are 12 T cell receptor beta chains from one specimen sequenced in a study of radiation and T cells in renal cell carcinoma. The repertoire was sequenced with immunoSEQ multiplex PCR; TCRdb's copy has only in-frame clones and lacks some. There are 130,000 to 150,000 clones in the sample; 70% to 90% occur only once, and roughly 17% lies in the top ten. Noted time point: blood 4 weeks post-SBRT, at nephrectomy. Treatment noted: 15 Gy SBRT to primary tumor, nephrectomy 4 weeks later. The sequencing here drew on blood, taken from a patient whose treatment included radiotherapy and nephrectomy. The receptors come from a woman in her 50s with renal cell carcinoma.

J is TRBJ2-1 and V is TRBV6-4; either TRBD1 or TRBD2 may fit D (5 bases each). Deletions cut 6 bases from V and 14 bases from J, with 20 bases between. In germline, CDR1 is MRHNA, CDR2 SNTAGT. The CDR3 contains 13 residues. The DNA for the CDR3 is TGTGCCAGCAGGGGACCCGGCGCTTTTAAGAAGTTCTTC. This translates into CASRGPGAFKKFF.

V is TRBV9 and J is TRBJ2-2, with no clear D. The V end was cut by 0 bases, the J end by 0 bases, with 9 bases between. CDR1 SGDLS and CDR2 YYNGEE come from the germline V gene. This CDR3 contains 16 residues. In nucleotides, the CDR3 is TGTGCCAGCAGCGTAGGGATCTACGCGAACACCGGGGAGCTGTTTTTT. Residues: CASSVGIYANTGELFF.

The rearrangement uses TRBV9 and TRBJ2-7; D gene ambiguous. CDR3 length: 13 amino acids. Germline CDR1 SGDLS, CDR2 YYNGEE. Deletions cut 0 bases from V and 7 bases from J, with 11 bases between. In nucleotides, the CDR3 is TGTGCCAGCAGCGTAGTATCGATGGGGGAGCAGTACTTC. Amino acid sequence: CASSVVSMGEQYF.

The genes are TRBV19 and TRBJ1-1; 9 bases are shared with TRBD1. Germline V gene lookup returns CDR1 LNHDA and CDR2 SQIVND (reference sequence). CDR3 length equals 13 residues. Trimming cost V 4 bases and J 7 bases; bases outside gene matches: 4. As DNA, the CDR3 is TGTGCCAGTAGTACGGGACAGGGCCTTGAAGCTTTCTTT. Protein: CASSTGQGLEAFF.

V gene TRBV4-3 combines with J gene TRBJ2-7; D might be TRBD1 (6 bases). Trimming took off 0 bases at V and 7 bases at J, with 13 bases between the two ends. The CDR3 totals 14 residues. From germline, CDR1 is LGHNA and CDR2 YSLEER. The DNA of the CDR3 is TGCGCCAGCAGCCAAGACCTGACAGGCTTGGAGCAGTACTTC. It yields the protein CASSQDLTGLEQYF.

The chain recombines TRBV18 with TRBJ2-5; 10 positions agree with TRBD2. The CDR3 runs to 15 residues. Germline-derived CDR1 and CDR2 are KGHSH and LQKENI. Trimming took 4 bases from V and 2 from J; bases not matched to a gene: 4. The CDR3 sequence: CASSQGTSAQETQYF. The CDR3 coding sequence is TGTGCCAGCTCACAAGGGACTAGCGCGCAAGAGACCCAGTACTTC. The whole variable domain, filled in from reference TRBV18 and TRBJ2-5, reads NAGVMQNPRHLVRRRGQEARLRCSPMKGHSHVYWYRQLPEEGLKFMVYLQKENIIDESGMPKERFSAEFPKEGPSILRIQQVVRGDSAAYFCASSQGTSAQETQYFGPGTRLLVL.

This chain connects TRBV11-2 to TRBJ1-6; no definite D call. This CDR3 region has 14 residues. V lost 3 bases and J 9 bases, leaving 12 bases between the germline ends. Per the germline V gene, CDR1 is SGHAT and CDR2 is FQNNGV. CDR3 loop: CASSFQVSSSPLHF. The DNA of the CDR3 is TGTGCCAGCAGCTTTCAGGTCTCGAGTTCACCCCTCCACTTT. The variable domain in full, with the rest retrieved from reference TRBV11-2 and TRBJ1-6, is EAGVAQSPRYKIIEKRQSVAFWCNPISGHATLYWYQQILGQGPKLLIQFQNNGVVDDSQLPKDRFSAERLKGVDSTLKIQPAKLEDSAVYLCASSFQVSSSPLHFGNGTRLTVT.

This chain uses TRBV5-1 with TRBJ2-5; D is undetermined. The CDR3 spans 14 residues. V was pared by 2 bases and J by 1 base, with 9 bases between. Looked up from germline, CDR1 is SGHRS and CDR2 is YFSETQ. CDR3 bases: TGCGCCAGCAGCTTTGAGTGGTTCCAAGAGACCCAGTACTTC. It specifies CASSFEWFQETQYF.

V and J are TRBV5-1 and TRBJ2-3; the D is unclear. The CDR3 loop spans 12 amino acids. Germline CDR1 is SGHRS and CDR2 is YFSETQ. V lost 1 base to trimming and J lost 6 bases, with 6 bases between them. CDR3: CASSLNGDTQYF. CDR3 nucleotide sequence: TGCGCCAGCAGCTTGAATGGGGATACGCAGTATTTT.

CDR3 in DNA: TGTGCCAGCAGCCTGACAGGGAGGAGCTCTGAAGCTTTCTTT. The encoded protein is CASSLTGRSSEAFF. This chain links TRBV5-6 with TRBJ1-1, with 7 bases identical to TRBD1. The CDR3 covers 14 residues. Trimming took 4 bases from V and 6 from J; bases not matched to a gene: 9. Germline loops: CDR1 SGHDT, CDR2 YYEEEE.

This clone was counted a single time. The chain carries TRBV9 and TRBJ2-7; TRBD2 aligns across 8 bases. This CDR3 spans 14 amino acids. V lost 2 bases and J lost 2; bases outside the gene matches: 3. CDR1 SGDLS and CDR2 YYNGEE come from the germline V gene. This chain's CDR3 is CASSVSAGAYEQYF. CDR3 in DNA: TGTGCCAGCAGCGTTTCAGCGGGGGCCTACGAGCAGTACTTC.

The chain recombines TRBV6-5 with TRBJ1-3; D remains unclear. The CDR3 contains 15 residues. V lost 0 bases and J lost 0, with 6 bases in between. Germline loops: CDR1 MNHEY, CDR2 SVGAGI. CDR3 in amino acids: CASSYSGSSGNTIYF. CDR3 DNA sequence: TGTGCCAGCAGTTACTCGGGTAGCTCTGGAAACACCATATATTTT.